This T cell receptor beta chain is from a study of T cell changes during pregnancy in multiple sclerosis. This CDR3 contains 12 residues. Germline V gives CDR1 SQVTM, CDR2 ANQGSEA. The V gene end was trimmed by 7 bases and the J gene end by 5 bases; junction bases not matched to a gene: 5. The method was immunoSEQ multiplex PCR; TCRdb's version includes in-frame clones alone and lacks a portion of them. The data hold tens of thousands of clones, with about 92% observed a single time. V gene TRBV29-1 combines with J gene TRBJ1-2; 9 bases align to TRBD1. The specimen was CD8+ T cells from peripheral blood mononuclear cells, collected before pregnancy. This TCR came from a female donor with multiple sclerosis, enrolled in a pregnancy study. The CDR3 DNA reads TGCAGCGCACGGACAGGGGAGTATGGCTACACCTTC. Translating it yields CSARTGEYGYTF.